Listed here is a single T cell receptor (beta chain). The assay was immunoSEQ multiplex PCR, and TCRdb's table has in-frame clones only and misses some. This table has approximately 29,000 clones, approximately 93% appearing once. This sample stems from a study of blood T cell repertoires in COVID-19. Seattle patients were enrolled while actively infected and followed longitudinally. Sequencing was performed on peripheral blood. This clonotype was obtained from a woman in her 70s with COVID-19, enrolled during active disease.

The CDR3 DNA is TGTGCCAGCAGGCCCCTAAGTATTAATCAGCCCCAGCATTTT. This codes for CASRPLSINQPQHF. This chain uses TRBV6-5 with TRBJ1-5; no clear D gene. Germline assignment: CDR1 MNHEY and CDR2 SVGAGI. The CDR3 has 14 residues. Trimming shortened V by 6 bases and J by 4 bases, and 13 bases separated the two germline ends.